Presented here are 5 T cell receptor beta chains from one specimen sequenced in a study of T cell clones after liver transplantation. Assay: immunoSEQ multiplex PCR; the TCRdb copy retains only in-frame clones and omits some. The sample includes 68,000 or so clones, almost 95% seen only once; the top ten take 0.98%. The sample in question was CD4+ T cells from blood, obtained 25 months after liver transplant. The receptors were gathered from a human patient who received a liver transplant. A share of the T cells may be of graft donor origin.

The J gene is TRBJ2-2, the V gene TRBV14; possible D gene TRBD2, 6 bases. The germline V gene encodes CDR1 SGHDN and CDR2 FVKESK. Trimming removed 5 bases at V and 5 bases at J, with 15 bases between. The CDR3 loop spans 15 amino acids. The CDR3 protein is CASSFRLGGTGELFF. CDR3 sequence (DNA): TGTGCCAGCAGCTTCCGACTAGGAGGGACCGGGGAGCTGTTTTTT.

V and J are TRBV7-2 and TRBJ2-2; 8 bases are shared with TRBD2. The length of the CDR3 is 15 residues. CDR1 is SGHTA and CDR2 is FQGNSA in the germline V gene. V gave up 3 bases and J gave up 0 bases; unmatched junction bases: 0. The CDR3 is CASSLGLANTGELFF. CDR3 bases: TGTGCCAGCAGCTTGGGACTAGCGAACACCGGGGAGCTGTTTTTT.

This clone has just one count. The J gene is TRBJ2-5, the V gene TRBV11-3, with TRBD2 matching 14 bases. With V trimmed by 5 bases and J by 1 base, 3 bases remained unmatched. Germline values: CDR1 SGHNT, CDR2 YENEEA. This CDR3 region has 16 residues. CDR3 protein: CASSQGTSGGQETQYF. The DNA of the CDR3 is TGTGCCAGCAGCCAGGGGACTAGCGGGGGCCAAGAGACCCAGTACTTC.

The V and J genes are TRBV19 and TRBJ1-1, with D perhaps matching TRBD1 (6 bases). The ends were cut back, 8 bases at V and 1 base at J, with 11 bases in the middle. The CDR3 contains 13 residues. Germline V gene data show CDR1 as LNHDA and CDR2 as SQIVND (reference sequence). CDR3 nucleotide sequence: TGTGCCAGTTTCGGACAGACGAACACTGAAGCTTTCTTT. As protein: CASFGQTNTEAFF.

This chain joins TRBV19 and TRBJ2-2; the match to TRBD1 covers 7 bases. Germline assignment: CDR1 LNHDA and CDR2 SQIVND (reference sequence). CDR3 length: 16 amino acids. V shed 5 bases, J shed 0 bases, and the junction held 6 bases outside the gene matches. The DNA of the CDR3 is TGTGCCAGTAGTCCCGGGACAGCAGCGAACACCGGGGAGCTGTTTTTT. The encoded protein is CASSPGTAANTGELFF.